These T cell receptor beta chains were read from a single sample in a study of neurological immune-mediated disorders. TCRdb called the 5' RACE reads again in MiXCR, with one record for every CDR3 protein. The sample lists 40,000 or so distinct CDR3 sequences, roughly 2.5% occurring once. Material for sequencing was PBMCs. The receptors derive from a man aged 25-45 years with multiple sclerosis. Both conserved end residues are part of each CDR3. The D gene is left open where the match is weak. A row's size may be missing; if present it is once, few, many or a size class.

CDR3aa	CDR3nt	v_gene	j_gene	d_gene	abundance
CASSVGQQETQYF	TGTGCCAGCAGCGTAGGACAGCAAGAGACCCAGTACTTC	TRBV9	TRBJ2-5	-	many
CASSLEAGGSTDTQYF	TGTGCCAGCAGCTTAGAGGCGGGGGGGAGCACAGATACGCAGTATTTT	TRBV7-2	TRBJ2-3	TRBD2	many
CASSGGDYGYTF	TGTGCCAGCAGCGGAGGAGACTATGGCTACACCTTC	TRBV9	TRBJ1-2	-	many
CASSQDNSPLDTQYF	TGCGCCAGCAGCCAAGATAACAGCCCTCTAGATACGCAGTATTTT	TRBV4-1	TRBJ2-3	-	many
CSATVGGNIQYF	TGCAGTGCAACCGTCGGGGGGAACATTCAGTACTTC	TRBV20-1	TRBJ2-4	TRBD2	many
CASSLRSLTGEFSSPLHF	TGTGCCAGCAGTCTCCGTTCGTTGACAGGGGAATTTAGTTCACCCCTCCACTTT	TRBV27	TRBJ1-6	TRBD1	many
CASSPARGTGELFF	TGTGCCAGCAGCCCAGCGAGGGGCACCGGGGAGCTGTTTTTT	TRBV28	TRBJ2-2	-	many
CASSLWQGTYEQYF	TGTGCCAGCAGCTTATGGCAGGGAACCTACGAGCAGTACTTC	TRBV7-2	TRBJ2-7	-	-
CASSLGQGLGNTEAFF	TGCGCCAGCAGCTTGGGACAGGGGCTCGGGAACACTGAAGCTTTCTTT	TRBV5-1	TRBJ1-1	TRBD1	many
CASSPRGIGLAGQETQYF	TGTGCCAGCAGTCCAAGAGGTATAGGACTAGCGGGGCAAGAGACCCAGTACTTC	TRBV14	TRBJ2-5	TRBD2	many
CASRTGQETQYF	TGCGCCAGCAGAACAGGGCAAGAGACCCAGTACTTC	TRBV10-2	TRBJ2-5	-	many
CATSDLFDGYTF	TGTGCCACCAGTGATTTGTTCGATGGCTACACCTTC	TRBV24-1	TRBJ1-2	-	many
CSARGLAATDTQYF	TGCAGTGCTAGAGGACTAGCGGCAACAGATACGCAGTATTTT	TRBV20-1	TRBJ2-3	TRBD2	many
CASSLPTGSSEAFF	TGTGCCAGCAGCTTGCCTACAGGGAGCTCTGAAGCTTTCTTT	TRBV5-5	TRBJ1-1	-	many
CASSLAGGQRSEQYF	TGCGCCAGCAGCTTGGCCGGAGGACAGCGCAGCGAGCAGTACTTC	TRBV5-1	TRBJ2-7	-	many
CSATDRVAGELFF	TGCAGTGCAACTGACAGGGTCGCCGGGGAGCTGTTTTTT	TRBV20-1	TRBJ2-2	TRBD1	-
CSARGWSKETQYF	TGCAGTGCTAGGGGGTGGTCAAAAGAGACCCAGTACTTC	TRBV20-1	TRBJ2-5	-	many
CSAISQGGYGYTF	TGCAGTGCTATATCGCAGGGTGGCTATGGCTACACCTTC	TRBV20-1	TRBJ1-2	-	many
CDSSKGTDTQYF	TGCGACAGCAGCAAAGGAACAGATACGCAGTATTTT	TRBV4-3	TRBJ2-3	-	few